This TCR beta chain was sequenced for a study of shared clonotypes between healthy human individuals. Germline CDR1 MNHNY, CDR2 SVGAGI (reference sequence). The CDR3 is 15 residues long. The trim removed 5 bases at V and 3 bases at J, leaving 4 bases unmatched. This clone was recorded only once. Generated by immunoSEQ multiplex PCR, the TCRdb table keeps only in-frame clones and is missing some. The data contain roughly 1,500,000 clones, around 98.5% of them singletons. The source of this sequence is a young man in good health. Sequencing was performed on naive CD4+ T cells sorted from blood. Subset meaning: CD45RA+ positively selected. The chain has TRBV6-6 and TRBJ1-5, with 10 bases identical to TRBD1. CDR3 in amino acids: CASSRTGGINQPQHF. DNA for the CDR3: TGTGCCAGCAGTCGGACAGGGGGTATCAATCAGCCCCAGCATTTT.